The rows below give T cell receptor beta chains drawn from one sample of a study of breast tumors, draining lymph nodes, adjacent tissues. TCRdb ran MiXCR on the multiplex PCR reads and lists one entry per CDR3 protein. The sample shows 150,000 to 200,000 distinct CDR3 sequences, around 35% of them seen only once. Sequenced: axillary lymph node tissue. All receptors come from a female donor with breast cancer. Some clones in this sample may be carry-over from other donors' samples. Both conserved end residues are part of each CDR3. Fields, in order: V gene, D gene, J gene, clone size, CDR3 protein, CDR3 DNA. The D gene is left open where the match is weak. Only part of the rows carry a size: once, few, many, or a class if the clone is expanded.

TRBV25-1	NA	TRBJ2-1	once	CASTHGDTQRFGDEQFF	TGTGCCAGCACTCACGGGGACACTCAGCGTTTTGGTGATGAGCAGTTCTTC
TRBV11-2	NA	TRBJ1-4	NA	CASSLAGEIGNEKLFF	TGTGCCAGCAGCTTAGCGGGGGAAATAGGGAACGAAAAACTGTTTTTT
TRBV20-1	TRBD2	TRBJ2-7	many	CSARDEGTSTPGQYF	TGCAGTGCTAGAGATGAAGGGACTAGCACTCCCGGGCAGTACTTC
TRBV29-1	NA	TRBJ1-1	NA	CSVTLVSNTEAFF	TGCAGCGTGACCTTGGTTTCGAACACTGAAGCTTTCTTT
TRBV20-1	NA	TRBJ2-7	once	CSASRDTYEQYF	TGCAGTGCTAGCCGGGACACCTACGAGCAGTACTTC
TRBV28	TRBD1	TRBJ1-2	few	CASHNSGQGYGYTF	TGTGCCAGCCACAACTCGGGACAGGGGTATGGCTACACCTTC
TRBV28	NA	TRBJ1-4	NA	CASSPGLTSRQLFF	TGTGCCAGCAGTCCCGGACTGACTAGTCGGCAACTGTTTTTT
TRBV29-1	NA	TRBJ2-1	many	CSGRTAEYNEQFF	TGCAGCGGACGGACAGCCGAATACAATGAGCAGTTCTTC
TRBV7-9	TRBD1	TRBJ1-2	many	CASSSGTGLWGYTF	TGTGCCAGCAGCTCCGGGACAGGCCTATGGGGCTACACCTTC
TRBV4-3	NA	TRBJ2-3	NA	CASGRGRGDTQYF	TGCGCCAGCGGACGAGGACGGGGAGATACGCAGTATTTT
TRBV7-2	TRBD2	TRBJ2-7	NA	CASSKSPGLAVAHQEQYF	TGTGCCAGCAGCAAAAGTCCGGGACTAGCGGTAGCGCATCAAGAGCAGTACTTC
TRBV6-2/TRBV6-3	TRBD1	TRBJ2-6	once	CASSYLGQNTEAFSSGANVLTF	TGTGCCAGCAGTTACTTGGGACAGAACACTGAAGCTTTCAGCTCTGGGGCCAACGTCCTGACTTTC
TRBV9	NA	TRBJ1-3	many	CASSPTSGNTIYF	TGTGCCAGCAGCCCGACCTCTGGAAACACCATATATTTT
TRBV12-3/TRBV12-4	NA	TRBJ1-6	many	CASRQSSYNSPLHF	TGTGCCAGCAGACAGAGCTCCTATAATTCACCCCTCCACTTT
TRBV10-3	NA	TRBJ2-7	NA	CAICHTVVEQYF	TGTGCCATCTGCCATACAGTCGTCGAGCAGTACTTC
TRBV6-5	TRBD1	TRBJ1-5	many	CASSWDSRQPQHF	TGTGCCAGCAGTTGGGACAGCAGACAGCCCCAGCATTTT
TRBV5-4	NA	TRBJ2-1	many	CASSSLGIEGRFYNEQFF	TGTGCCAGCAGCTCGCTGGGAATTGAGGGACGATTCTACAATGAGCAGTTCTTC
TRBV12-3/TRBV12-4	TRBD1	TRBJ1-5	NA	CASRGGTGGYEHF	TGTGCCAGCAGGGGAGGGACAGGGGGCTACGAGCATTTT
TRBV25-1	TRBD2	TRBJ2-7	NA	CASSEKTGTSGTSSYEQYF	TGTGCCAGCAGTGAAAAAACCGGGACTAGCGGGACTAGCTCCTACGAGCAGTACTTC
TRBV20-1	TRBD2	TRBJ2-7	many	CSAYSGSGYEQYF	TGCAGTGCTTATAGCGGGAGCGGCTACGAGCAGTACTTC
TRBV18	NA	TRBJ2-5	NA	CASSPQEIQYF	TGTGCCAGCTCACCCCAAGAGATCCAGTACTTC
TRBV20-1	NA	TRBJ2-3	many	CSILRGIDTQYF	TGCAGTATATTGAGGGGCATAGATACGCAGTATTTT